The entry below gives a single T cell receptor (beta chain) sequence along with its context. The target antigen is unknown. Among the unsorted PBMC samples, replicate PCRs used around 300 ng DNA, some 30,000 T cell genomes. Data came from immunoSEQ multiplex PCR; TCRdb stores just in-frame clones and leaves some out. The table lists a few hundred thousand clones, roughly four fifths of them singletons. The data derive from a study of shared clonotypes between healthy human individuals. The wider study: Two female and a few male donors aged 18 to 49 were enrolled. Study-wide points: Read depth was anticipated to influence clonotype sharing among donors.

V lost 1 base and J lost 4; bases outside the gene matches: 6. Germline V CDR1 and CDR2: SGHTA, FQGNSA. The CDR3 extends over 15 amino acids. Every donor, a Caucasian adult, lived in Nashville, Tennessee. The chain combines TRBV7-2 with TRBJ2-7; 8 nucleotides match TRBD2. Material: PBMCs. This TCR was sampled from a woman between 40 and 50 years old in good health. Some clones in this sample may be carry-over from other donors' samples. CDR3 DNA sequence: TGTGCCAGCAGCTTAGACGGGAGGGCCGTGTACGAGCAGTACTTC. The encoded protein is CASSLDGRAVYEQYF.